These 31 T cell receptor beta chains originate from one sample sequenced in a study of CD8 T cells in ankylosing spondylitis. The study, taken as a whole, reports: Apparently characteristic of ankylosing spondylitis blood was a TCR beta motif (under ten highly homologous variants).

TCRdb independently ran MiXCR on the 5' RACE reads; one entry per CDR3 protein. The sample shows under 450,000 distinct CDR3 sequences, approximately 17% of them seen only once. No antigen has been assigned to these receptors. The sequencing input was blood, either unsorted or a sorted T cell fraction (not recorded which). Receptors were obtained from a male donor with ankylosing spondylitis.

In its sample, this clonotype was seen a few times. The rearrangement joins TRBV20-1 to TRBJ2-1; 7 bases align to TRBD2. Germline V lookup: CDR1 DFQATT, CDR2 SNEGSKA (reference sequence). The CDR3 has 15 amino acids. With V trimmed by 0 bases and J by 8 bases, 10 bases remained unmatched. The CDR3 sequence: CSARDPTSYQDEQFF. The DNA of the CDR3 is TGCAGTGCTAGAGATCCGACTAGCTATCAAGATGAGCAGTTCTTC.

CDR3 in amino acids: CSARAPSPWGPEFF. The CDR3 DNA is TGCAGTGCTAGAGCCCCATCACCTTGGGGGCCGGAGTTCTTC. V is TRBV20-1 and J is TRBJ2-1, with D perhaps TRBD1 (6 bases). Germline-derived CDR1 and CDR2 are DFQATT and SNEGSKA (reference sequence). This CDR3 spans 14 amino acids. Trimming pared 1 base from V and 14 bases from J, leaving 21 bases between.

As regards this clonotype: Germline and junction disagree at one end, which may indicate a read error. The rearrangement uses TRBV28 and TRBJ2-6, with D tentatively TRBD1 (5 bases). Germline CDR1 reads MDHEN; CDR2 reads SYDVKM. The CDR3 runs to 18 residues. CDR3 residues: CASRHPGTTGSGANVPTF. For the CDR3, the DNA is TGTGCCAGCAGACATCCAGGAACCACTGGCTCTGGGGCCAACGTCCCGACTTTC.

This clonotype came up a few times. The V call is TRBV20-1, the J call TRBJ2-1; TRBD2 matches at 7 bases. This CDR3 is built from 14 residues. V dropped 5 bases and J dropped 5; count of bases not matched to a gene: 9. Germline V gene sequence: CDR1 DFQATT, CDR2 SNEGSKA (reference sequence). CDR3 protein: CSAPLSGKNNEQFF. The CDR3, as DNA: TGCAGTGCTCCGCTGAGCGGGAAAAACAATGAGCAGTTCTTC.

The V and J genes are TRBV7-2 and TRBJ2-3; TRBD2 agrees at 7 bases. This CDR3 region has 15 residues. In germline, CDR1 is SGHTA, CDR2 FQGNSA. J lost 3 bases, V lost 1 base, and 4 bases had no gene match. The DNA for the CDR3 is TGTGCCAGCAGCTTAGACGGGAGGAAAACAGATACGCAGTATTTT. Its protein is CASSLDGRKTDTQYF.

This chain uses TRBV24-1 with TRBJ1-5; TRBD1 matches at 7 bases. The CDR3 has 16 residues. V lost 2 bases and J lost 3; bases outside the gene matches: 6. Germline V gene sequence: CDR1 KGHDR, CDR2 SFDVKD. This CDR3 is CATSDSYRGDNQPQHF. The CDR3 DNA sequence: TGTGCCACCAGTGATTCATACAGGGGTGACAATCAGCCCCAGCATTTT.

The rearrangement uses TRBV12-3 or TRBV12-4 and TRBJ2-7, with TRBD2 matching 9 bases. The CDR3 runs 15 residues. The V segment lost 4 bases and the J segment 2 bases; nucleotides outside the gene matches: 6. The CDR3 spells CASSSLASGTYEQYF. The CDR3 bases are TGTGCCAGCAGTTCGCTAGCTAGCGGGACCTACGAGCAGTACTTC.

This clonotype was recorded a few times. This sequence joins TRBV6-2 or TRBV6-3 and TRBJ2-1; 7 bases agree with TRBD2. J gave up 1 base and V 5 bases, and 8 bases lay outside the gene matches. Per germline, CDR1 MNHEY and CDR2 SVGEGT. This CDR3 has 16 amino acids. This chain's CDR3 is CASSDFGGGSYNEQFF. CDR3 DNA sequence: TGTGCCAGCAGTGACTTTGGCGGGGGTTCCTACAATGAGCAGTTCTTC.

A few counts support this clonotype. The V and J genes are TRBV6-6 and TRBJ1-2; D perhaps matches TRBD1 (5 bases). Trimming took off 7 bases at V and 4 bases at J, with 7 bases between the two ends. There are 11 residues in the CDR3. CDR1 is MNHNY, CDR2 SVGAGI, per germline (reference sequence). CDR3 protein: CASNRIYGYTF. The CDR3 DNA follows: TGTGCCAGCAACAGGATCTATGGCTACACCTTC.

The chain has TRBV7-3 and TRBJ1-1; 7 bases match TRBD1. Germline values: CDR1 SGHTA, CDR2 FQGTGA. The CDR3 length is 13 residues. V gave up 5 bases and J gave up 4 bases; unmatched junction bases: 4. The CDR3 region has the DNA TGTGCCAGCAGCGCGACAGGGTCCACTGAAGCTTTCTTT. As protein: CASSATGSTEAFF. The full variable domain, its missing parts supplied by reference TRBV7-3 and TRBJ1-1, is GAGVSQTPSNKVTEKGKYVELRCDPISGHTALYWYRQSLGQGPEFLIYFQGTGAADDSGLPNDRFFAVRPEGSVSTLKIQRTERGDSAVYLCASSATGSTEAFFGQGTRLTVV.

This clonotype has only a few counts. The V and J genes are TRBV4-1 and TRBJ2-2, with D possibly being TRBD2 (7 bases). Trimming took 1 base from V and 3 from J, leaving 15 bases between them. CDR1 is MGHRA and CDR2 is YSYEKL in the germline V gene. The CDR3 totals 17 residues. CDR3 sequence reads: CASSQGLGGRHTGELFF. The DNA for the CDR3 is TGCGCCAGCAGCCAAGGGCTCGGGGGGCGTCACACCGGGGAGCTGTTTTTT.

This clonotype was seen just once. V is TRBV11-1 and J is TRBJ2-3; 10 nucleotides align to TRBD1. Germline CDR1 is SGHAT and CDR2 is FQDESV (reference sequence). The CDR3 is 16 amino acids. The V segment lost 4 bases and the J segment 8 bases; nucleotides outside the gene matches: 12. As DNA, the CDR3 is TGTGCCAGCAGCTCCCGACAGGGGGCCTTTTCGCGTACGCAGTATTTT. It specifies CASSSRQGAFSRTQYF.

This clonotype came up many times. J is TRBJ2-5 and V is TRBV4-1, with TRBD1 matching 9 bases. CDR3 length: 17 residues. V trimming: 1 base; J trimming: 2 bases; junction bases outside the gene matches: 8. Looked up from germline, CDR1 is MGHRA and CDR2 is YSYEKL. The CDR3 nucleotides are TGCGCCAGCAGCCAAGCTCGGGACAGGGACAGACAAGAGACCCAGTACTTC. It translates to CASSQARDRDRQETQYF.

This clonotype was observed a handful of times. The rearrangement joins TRBV7-6 to TRBJ2-3; 12 positions agree with TRBD2. CDR1 SGHVS and CDR2 FNYEAQ come from the germline V gene. The CDR3 has 16 residues. With 5 bases clipped from V and 5 bases from J, the junction kept 8 bases outside the gene matches. The CDR3 loop is CASSIRTSGVIDTQYF. CDR3 coding DNA: TGTGCCAGCAGCATAAGGACTAGCGGGGTGATAGATACGCAGTATTTT. Full variable domain (remainder filled in from reference TRBV7-6 and TRBJ2-3): GAGVSQSPRYKVTKRGQDVALRCDPISGHVSLYWYRQALGQGPEFLTYFNYEAQQDKSGLPNDRFSAERPEGSISTLTIQRTEQRDSAMYRCASSIRTSGVIDTQYFGPGTRLTVL.

This clonotype was detected only a few times. The genes are TRBV4-2 and TRBJ2-1; D is tentatively TRBD1 or TRBD2 (6 bases each). The CDR3 is 16 residues long. Trimming took off 0 bases at V and 3 bases at J, with 12 bases between the two ends. Germline loops: CDR1 LGHNA, CDR2 YNFKEQ. The CDR3 protein is CASSQDRGQNYNEQFF. The CDR3 nucleotides read TGTGCCAGCAGCCAAGATCGGGGGCAGAACTACAATGAGCAGTTCTTC.

This clonotype was seen only once. The chain has TRBV18 and TRBJ2-5; TRBD2 matches 12 bases. CDR1 is KGHSH, CDR2 LQKENI, per germline. Unmatched junction bases numbered 10, after V lost 0 bases and J lost 5 bases. The CDR3 covers 18 residues. DNA of the CDR3: TGTGCCAGCTCACCACCAGGACTAGCGGGAAATGCGCGGGAGACCCAGTACTTC. Translating it yields CASSPPGLAGNARETQYF.

The sample holds a few counts of this clonotype. The gene calls are TRBV2 and TRBJ1-4, with 7 bases that match TRBD1. The CDR3 contains 12 residues. The trim removed 7 bases at V and 8 bases at J, leaving 4 bases unmatched. Looked up from germline, CDR1 is SNHLY and CDR2 is FYNNEI. CDR3 sequence: CASKQGDEKLFF. CDR3 in DNA: TGTGCCAGCAAGCAGGGGGACGAAAAACTGTTTTTT. The full variable domain, in which reference TRBV2 and TRBJ1-4 provide the parts outside the CDR3, is EPEVTQTPSHQVTQMGQEVILRCVPISNHLYFYWYRQILGQKVEFLVSFYNNEISEKSEIFDDQFSVERPDGSNFTLKIRSTKLEDSAMYFCASKQGDEKLFFGSGTQLSVL.

In its sample, this clonotype was seen a few times. The rearrangement uses TRBV28 and TRBJ2-7; 7 nucleotides match TRBD1. V trimming: 3 bases; J trimming: 3 bases; junction bases outside the gene matches: 8. The CDR3 consists of 15 residues. Germline CDR1 and CDR2: MDHEN and SYDVKM. The CDR3 protein is CASSLDGTVNYEQYF. In DNA form, the CDR3 reads TGTGCCAGCAGTTTGGACGGGACAGTTAACTACGAGCAGTACTTC.

Regarding this clonotype: The conserved phenylalanine or tryptophan is not found at the CDR3 terminus, so this likely reflects a read error. The genes are TRBV7-2 and TRBJ1-1; D gene unclear. V gave up 1 base and J gave up 4 bases, with 7 bases separating them. The CDR3 has 13 amino acids. The V gene's germline CDR1 is SGHTA and CDR2 FQGNSA. For the CDR3, the DNA is TGTGCCAGCAGCTTAGGCTCGACCACTGAAGCTTTCATT. It specifies CASSLGSTTEAFI.

This clonotype was observed at least ten times. The chain recombines TRBV20-1 with TRBJ1-1; D may be TRBD1 (5 bases). Trimming stripped 6 bases from V and 4 bases from J, with 12 bases between. The CDR3 length is 12 residues. Germline V gives CDR1 DFQATT, CDR2 SNEGSKA (reference sequence). CDR3 sequence: CSAPGGGTEAFF. CDR3 bases: TGCAGTGCCCCGGGGGGGGGCACTGAAGCTTTCTTT.

J is TRBJ1-5 and V is TRBV5-1, with D possibly being TRBD1 (5 bases). The ends were cut back, 4 bases at V and 4 bases at J, with 24 bases in the middle. The V gene's germline CDR1 is SGHRS and CDR2 YFSETQ. CDR3 size: 18 residues. In nucleotides, the CDR3 is TGCGCCAGCAGCCCCAGGGACGGATATAAAACTCGAAATCAGCCCCAGCATTTT. The encoded protein is CASSPRDGYKTRNQPQHF. Supplemented by reference TRBV5-1 and TRBJ1-5, the full variable domain reads KAGVTQTPRYLIKTRGQQVTLSCSPISGHRSVSWYQQTPGQGLQFLFEYFSETQRNKGNFPGRFSGRQFSNSRSEMNVSTLELGDSALYLCASSPRDGYKTRNQPQHFGDGTRLSIL.

The V call is TRBV20-1, the J call TRBJ1-5, with D maybe TRBD1 (5 bases). V was cut by 6 bases and J by 4 bases, with 10 bases left in between. This CDR3 comprises 12 residues. Germline V gene lookup returns CDR1 DFQATT and CDR2 SNEGSKA (reference sequence). CDR3 amino acids: CSAERGNQPQHF. In DNA form, the CDR3 reads TGCAGTGCCGAACGGGGGAATCAGCCCCAGCATTTT.

J is TRBJ1-2 and V is TRBV5-1; the match to TRBD1 covers 7 bases. The germline gives CDR1 SGHRS, CDR2 YFSETQ. The CDR3 is 14 residues long. V lost 2 bases to trimming and J lost 5 bases; unmatched junction nucleotides: 6. In DNA form, the CDR3 reads TGCGCCAGCAGCTTAACAGGGGAGGGATATGGCTACACCTTC. Encoded protein: CASSLTGEGYGYTF.

The chain has TRBV2 and TRBJ1-1, with D possibly being TRBD1 (6 bases). Germline values: CDR1 SNHLY, CDR2 FYNNEI. Trimming removed 7 bases at V and 4 bases at J, with 13 bases between. There are 13 residues in the CDR3. The CDR3 sequence: CASTQEGGTEAFF. CDR3 nucleotide sequence: TGTGCCAGCACGCAAGAGGGGGGCACTGAAGCTTTCTTT.

This clonotype occurred a few times. The rearrangement joins TRBV12-3 or TRBV12-4 to TRBJ2-2; TRBD2 might be the D (7 bases). V dropped 6 bases and J dropped 4 bases, with 15 bases sitting between them. CDR3 size: 15 residues. As DNA, the CDR3 is TGTGCCAGCAGGCCTAAGGGGGAGGGCACCGGGGAGCTGTTTTTT. Translating it yields CASRPKGEGTGELFF.

This clonotype has a handful of counts. This sequence joins TRBV6-5 and TRBJ2-7, with TRBD2 matching 9 bases. The CDR3 covers 16 residues. V lost 2 bases, J lost 4 bases, and 9 bases stayed unmatched. Germline CDR1 reads MNHEY; CDR2 reads SVGAGI. The CDR3: CASSYGVGGGAYEQYF. The CDR3 DNA is TGTGCCAGCAGTTACGGGGTCGGCGGGGGGGCATACGAGCAGTACTTC.

The chain joins TRBV6-1 to TRBJ2-3, with D tentatively TRBD2 (5 bases). The CDR3 totals 13 residues. The germline V and J ends were trimmed by 7 bases and 1 base, with 9 bases remaining between them. CDR1 MNHNS and CDR2 SASEGT come from the germline V gene. CDR3 nucleotide sequence: TGTGCCAGCACGGGAAGCGGCACAGATACGCAGTATTTT. It codes for CASTGSGTDTQYF.

The sample holds a few counts of this clonotype. The V call is TRBV5-1, the J call TRBJ2-5, with D possibly TRBD1 on 6 matching bases. Germline CDR1 and CDR2: SGHRS and YFSETQ. This CDR3 region has 13 residues. V lost 5 bases and J 4 bases, leaving 12 bases between the germline ends. The CDR3 is CASSTGRGETQYF. CDR3 nucleotides: TGCGCCAGCAGTACGGGCAGGGGAGAGACCCAGTACTTC.

The chain employs TRBV20-1 and TRBJ1-6, with D unclear. With 0 bases removed from V and 7 bases from J, the gap between germline ends came to 7 bases. The CDR3 contains 13 residues. Germline CDR1 and CDR2: DFQATT and SNEGSKA (reference sequence). As DNA, the CDR3 is TGCAGTGCTAGAGATAAGCTGAATTCACCCCTCCACTTT. Translating gives CSARDKLNSPLHF.

The V and J genes are TRBV20-1 and TRBJ2-4; TRBD1 matches at 9 bases. With V trimmed by 3 bases and J by 0 bases, 9 bases remained unmatched. The germline V gene has CDR1 DFQATT and CDR2 SNEGSKA (reference sequence). The CDR3 covers 17 residues. In nucleotides, the CDR3 is TGCAGTGCTAGTTCGGGACAGGGAACCTTAGCCAAAAACATTCAGTACTTC. This codes for CSASSGQGTLAKNIQYF.

The chain couples TRBV7-6 to TRBJ2-7; D uncertain. V was shortened by 1 base and J by 5 bases, with 18 bases between the two germline ends. Germline V gene data show CDR1 as SGHVS and CDR2 as FNYEAQ. The CDR3 spans 16 residues. CDR3 in amino acids: CASSLEASGFNHEQYF. CDR3 coding DNA: TGTGCCAGCAGCTTAGAGGCATCAGGATTCAATCACGAGCAGTACTTC.